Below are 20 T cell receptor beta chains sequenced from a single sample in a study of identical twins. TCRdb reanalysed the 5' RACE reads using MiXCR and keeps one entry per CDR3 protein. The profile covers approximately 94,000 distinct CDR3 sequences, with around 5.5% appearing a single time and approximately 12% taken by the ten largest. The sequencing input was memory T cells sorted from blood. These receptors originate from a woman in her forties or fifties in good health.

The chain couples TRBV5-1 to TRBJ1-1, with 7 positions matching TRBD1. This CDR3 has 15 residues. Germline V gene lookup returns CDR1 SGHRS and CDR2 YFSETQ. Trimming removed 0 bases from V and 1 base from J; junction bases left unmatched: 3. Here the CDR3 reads CASSLVTGKNTEAFF. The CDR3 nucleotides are TGCGCCAGCAGCTTGGTGACAGGGAAGAACACTGAAGCTTTCTTT.

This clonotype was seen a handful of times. CDR3 sequence reads: CASSPRRGSGGSYNEQFF. The CDR3 DNA is TGTGCCAGTAGTCCTCGGCGTGGGTCGGGAGGGTCCTACAATGAGCAGTTCTTC. This rearrangement joins TRBV19 to TRBJ2-1; 8 bases align to TRBD2. The CDR3 runs to 18 residues. CDR1 and CDR2 (germline): LNHDA, SQIVND (reference sequence). The junction had 13 bases not matched to a gene; V was cut back by 5 bases and J by 1 base.

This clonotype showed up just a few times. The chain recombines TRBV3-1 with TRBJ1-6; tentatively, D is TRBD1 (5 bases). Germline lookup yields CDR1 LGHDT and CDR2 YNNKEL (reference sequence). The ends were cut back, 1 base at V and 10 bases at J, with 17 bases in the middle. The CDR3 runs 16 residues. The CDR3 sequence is CASSQGGRGNRSPLHF. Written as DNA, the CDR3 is TGTGCCAGCAGCCAAGGGGGAAGGGGAAATAGGTCACCCCTCCACTTT.

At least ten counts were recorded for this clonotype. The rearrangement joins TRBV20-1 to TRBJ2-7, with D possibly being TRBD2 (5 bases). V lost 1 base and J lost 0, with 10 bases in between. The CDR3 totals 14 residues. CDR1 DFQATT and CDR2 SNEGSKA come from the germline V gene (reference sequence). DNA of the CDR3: TGCAGTGCTAGAGGGAGGATACCCTCCTACGAGCAGTACTTC. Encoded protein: CSARGRIPSYEQYF.

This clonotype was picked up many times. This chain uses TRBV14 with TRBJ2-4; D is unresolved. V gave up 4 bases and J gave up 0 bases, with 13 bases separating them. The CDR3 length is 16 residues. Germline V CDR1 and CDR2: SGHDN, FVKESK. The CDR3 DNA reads TGTGCCAGCAGCCTCGGAGACTCGATAGCCAAAAACATTCAGTACTTC. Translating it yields CASSLGDSIAKNIQYF.

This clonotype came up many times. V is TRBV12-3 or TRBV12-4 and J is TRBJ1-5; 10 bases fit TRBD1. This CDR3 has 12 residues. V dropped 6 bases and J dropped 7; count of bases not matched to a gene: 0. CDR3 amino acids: CASRTGGQPQHF. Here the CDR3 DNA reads TGTGCCAGCAGGACAGGGGGCCAGCCCCAGCATTTT.

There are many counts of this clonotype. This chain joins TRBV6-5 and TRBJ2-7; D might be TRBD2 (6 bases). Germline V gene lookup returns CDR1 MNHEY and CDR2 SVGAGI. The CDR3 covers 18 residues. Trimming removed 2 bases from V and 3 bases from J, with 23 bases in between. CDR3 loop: CASSYVGSPPTLIYEQYV. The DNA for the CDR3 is TGTGCCAGCAGTTACGTCGGGAGTCCCCCGACGCTGATCTACGAGCAGTACGTC.

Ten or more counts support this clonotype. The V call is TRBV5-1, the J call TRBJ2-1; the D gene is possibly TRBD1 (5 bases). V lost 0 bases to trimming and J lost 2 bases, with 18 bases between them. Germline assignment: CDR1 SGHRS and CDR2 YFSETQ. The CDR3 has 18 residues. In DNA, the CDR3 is TGCGCCAGCAGCTTGGGTGCCCCCGGCAGGGTGGCCTACAATGAGCAGTTCTTC. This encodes CASSLGAPGRVAYNEQFF.

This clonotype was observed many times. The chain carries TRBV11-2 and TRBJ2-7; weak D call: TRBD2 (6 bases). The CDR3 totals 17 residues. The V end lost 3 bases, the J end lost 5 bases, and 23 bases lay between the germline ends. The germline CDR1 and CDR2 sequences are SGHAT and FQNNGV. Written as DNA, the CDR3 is TGTGCCAGCAGCTTCCGCGACGGGGCTAGCGTTCCGAACGAGCAGTACTTC. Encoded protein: CASSFRDGASVPNEQYF. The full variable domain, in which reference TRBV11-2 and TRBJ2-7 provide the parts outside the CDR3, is EAGVAQSPRYKIIEKRQSVAFWCNPISGHATLYWYQQILGQGPKLLIQFQNNGVVDDSQLPKDRFSAERLKGVDSTLKIQPAKLEDSAVYLCASSFRDGASVPNEQYFGPGTRLTVT.

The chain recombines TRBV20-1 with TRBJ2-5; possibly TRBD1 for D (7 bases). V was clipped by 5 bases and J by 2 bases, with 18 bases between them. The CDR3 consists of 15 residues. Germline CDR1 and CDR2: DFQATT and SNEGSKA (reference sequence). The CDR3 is CSALGGTVHQETQYF. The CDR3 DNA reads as TGCAGTGCTCTAGGCGGGACAGTACATCAAGAGACCCAGTACTTC.

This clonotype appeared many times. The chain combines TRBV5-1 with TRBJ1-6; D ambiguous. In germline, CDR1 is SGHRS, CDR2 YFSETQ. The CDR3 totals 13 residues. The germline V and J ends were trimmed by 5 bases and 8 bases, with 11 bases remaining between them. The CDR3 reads CASRPYKDSPLHF. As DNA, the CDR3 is TGCGCCAGCAGACCTTATAAGGATTCACCCCTCCACTTT.

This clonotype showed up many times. CDR3 DNA: TGTGCCAGCAGCGTCTCAGGGGGTGGTGAAAAACTGTTTTTT. Amino acid sequence: CASSVSGGGEKLFF. The V call is TRBV7-9, the J call TRBJ1-4; 7 bases are a match to TRBD1. Looked up from germline, CDR1 is SEHNR and CDR2 is FQNEAQ (reference sequence). The length of the CDR3 is 14 residues. With V trimmed by 5 bases and J by 7 bases, 7 bases remained unmatched.

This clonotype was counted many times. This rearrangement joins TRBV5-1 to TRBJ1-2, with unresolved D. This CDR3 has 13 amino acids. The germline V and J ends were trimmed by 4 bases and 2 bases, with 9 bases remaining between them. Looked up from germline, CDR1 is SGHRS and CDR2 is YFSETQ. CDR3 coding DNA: TGCGCCAGCAGCCGGGGAGAGAACTATGGCTACACCTTC. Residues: CASSRGENYGYTF.

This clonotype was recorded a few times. In DNA, the CDR3 is TGCAGCGTTGCCTTGATTTCCACAGATACGCAGTATTTT. It specifies CSVALISTDTQYF. The chain employs TRBV29-1 and TRBJ2-3; D not certain. CDR1 is SQVTM and CDR2 is ANQGSEA in the germline V gene. V lost 4 bases and J lost 2, with 10 bases in between. This CDR3 contains 13 residues.

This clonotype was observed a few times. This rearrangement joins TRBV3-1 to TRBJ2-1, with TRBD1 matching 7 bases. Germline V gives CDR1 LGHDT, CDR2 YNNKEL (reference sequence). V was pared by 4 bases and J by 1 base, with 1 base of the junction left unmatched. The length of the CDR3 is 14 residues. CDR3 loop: CASSLDRSYNEQFF. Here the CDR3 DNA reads TGTGCCAGCAGCCTGGACAGGTCCTACAATGAGCAGTTCTTC.

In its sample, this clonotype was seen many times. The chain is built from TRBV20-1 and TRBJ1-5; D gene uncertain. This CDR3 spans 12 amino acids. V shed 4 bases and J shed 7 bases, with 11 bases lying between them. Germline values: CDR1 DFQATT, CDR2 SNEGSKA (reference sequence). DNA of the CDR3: TGCAGTGCTAACGGAGGCGGGCAGCCCCAGCATTTT. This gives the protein CSANGGGQPQHF.

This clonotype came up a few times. The CDR3 DNA reads as TGCGCCAGCAGCTTGGGGGGGGTCGGCACAGATACGCAGTATTTT. Protein: CASSLGGVGTDTQYF. This chain uses TRBV5-1 with TRBJ2-3, with D possibly being TRBD2 (6 bases). V lost 0 bases to trimming and J lost 1 base, with 9 bases between them. Germline values: CDR1 SGHRS, CDR2 YFSETQ. The CDR3 consists of 15 residues.

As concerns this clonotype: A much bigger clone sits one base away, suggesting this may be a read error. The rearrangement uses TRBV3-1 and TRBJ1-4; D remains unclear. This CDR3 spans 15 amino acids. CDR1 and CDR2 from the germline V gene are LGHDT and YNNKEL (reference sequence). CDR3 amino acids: CASIQVHAPNEKLFF. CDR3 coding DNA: TGTGCCAGCATCCAAGTCCACGCTCCGAATGAAAAACTGTTTTTT.

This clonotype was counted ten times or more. CDR3 amino acids: CSALEPSGGETQYF. CDR3 coding DNA: TGCAGTGCTCTAGAGCCTAGCGGAGGAGAGACCCAGTACTTC. The chain links TRBV20-1 to TRBJ2-5, with 7 bases aligning to TRBD2. Germline CDR1 is DFQATT and CDR2 is SNEGSKA (reference sequence). The CDR3 is 14 amino acids. J lost 4 bases, V lost 5 bases, and 10 bases had no gene match.

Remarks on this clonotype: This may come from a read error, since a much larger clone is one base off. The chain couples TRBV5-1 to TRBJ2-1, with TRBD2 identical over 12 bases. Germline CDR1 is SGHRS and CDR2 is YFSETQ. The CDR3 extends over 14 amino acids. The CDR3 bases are TGCGTCAGCCGAGGGACTAGCGGGCACAATGAGCAGTTCTTC. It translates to CVSRGTSGHNEQFF.